A selection of T cell receptor beta chains follows, all from one sample in a study of shared clonotypes between healthy human individuals. The method was immunoSEQ multiplex PCR; TCRdb's version includes in-frame clones alone and lacks a portion of them. In the table there are 2 million to 2.5 million clones, 95% of which are singletons. Sequenced: naive CD4+ T cells sorted from blood. The receptors originated from a man between 18 and 35 years old in good health. Both conserved end residues are part of each CDR3.

j_call v_call cdr3_aa
TRBJ2-7 TRBV6-1 CASSRGSELYF
TRBJ1-4 TRBV25-1 CASSEQGGWKLFF
TRBJ2-2 TRBV2 CASSEDRANTGELFF
TRBJ2-3 TRBV27 CAFFRGTDTQYF
TRBJ2-5 TRBV5-1 CASSAGLIQETQYF
TRBJ1-4 TRBV2 CASRQTGNEKLFF
TRBJ2-7 TRBV29-1 CSAASRERQYF
TRBJ2-5 TRBV19 CASSTGGAETQYF
TRBJ2-7 TRBV15 CATSSRTSGSYEQYF
TRBJ1-4 TRBV7-9 CASSSQRDVQGNEKLFF
TRBJ2-5 TRBV27 CANAGVRKTQYF
TRBJ2-4 TRBV4-2 CASSQGQERGLAKNIQYF
TRBJ2-7 TRBV10-3 CAISLGDRGTYEQYF
TRBJ2-1 TRBV7-2 CASSPRTGVNEQFF
TRBJ2-3 TRBV30 CAWSVGDTGLRYF
TRBJ2-3 TRBV7-9 CASSLPGTSLAGITDTQYF
TRBJ1-6 TRBV7-9 CASSLVWESSYNSPLHF
TRBJ2-5 TRBV4-1 CASSQHRTGTETQYF
. TRBV4-1 CASSQEGWYEQYF
TRBJ1-1 TRBV10-3 CAISVDRANTEAFF
TRBJ2-1 TRBV5-1 CASSFVQNWVF
TRBJ1-1 TRBV10-3 CASTDYTGNTEAFF
TRBJ1-2 TRBV6-1 CASTPEGSLEGYTF
TRBJ2-5 TRBV9 CASSPSSGGAGETQYF
TRBJ2-5 TRBV19 CASSRGTSGGTYQETQYF
TRBJ2-1 TRBV30 CAWEPGNEQFF
TRBJ1-4 TRBV5-1 CASSSQGAGEKLFF
TRBJ1-2 TRBV25-1 CASSESLTGTTRGYTF
TRBJ2-7 TRBV2 CASSGLIAGGLGEQYF
TRBJ2-7 TRBV9 CASSSGQGAYEQYF
TRBJ1-2 TRBV30 CAWSAYRALYGYTF
TRBJ2-7 TRBV5-1 CASSLQGRSSYEQYF
TRBJ1-2 TRBV25-1 CASKDRATLGGYTF
TRBJ2-5 TRBV9 CASSPWGSGRGGETQYF
TRBJ2-1 TRBV7-9 CASSSTGPYWNEQFF
TRBJ2-7 TRBV16 CASSSQQDRSHEQYF
TRBJ1-1 TRBV6-5 CASSLQGGTEAFF
TRBJ1-2 TRBV7-9 CASSSSGTKDYGYTF
TRBJ2-7 TRBV12-5 CASGLGTKDTTSFNEQYF
TRBJ2-2 TRBV30 CAWEYSRGELFF
TRBJ1-5 TRBV30 CAWAEGSNQPQHF
TRBJ1-1 TRBV27 CASTSPKGTEAFF
TRBJ2-7 TRBV6-1 CASSEAGGDPAYEQYF
TRBJ1-5 TRBV2 CASSEAGVSNQPQHF
TRBJ2-7 TRBV19 CASKRGREMGEQYF
TRBJ1-2 TRBV7-2 CASSLKGGVYGYTF
TRBJ2-3 TRBV11-2 CASSLSLAGGTDTQYF
TRBJ2-2 TRBV18 CASSPRSSGSAVTGELFF